These 13 T cell receptor beta chains share one sample of origin, sequenced in a study of brain T cells in children with intractable seizures (dated by TCRdb to the early 2020s). The receptor library was made with the immunoSEQ multiplex PCR assay. TCRdb provides this immuneACCESS table in a form limited to in-frame rearrangements. Some clones are lacking; in checked studies, under half of them reflect an unresolved V gene, and why the rest are absent is not known. For this sample the table gives roughly 80,000 clones, of which about 92% were detected only once. Around 1.6% of the sample goes to the ten largest clones. The intended sense of this specimen's time point label: resected brain tissue, or blood drawn just prior to surgery. The material was peripheral blood, obtained at surgery. All receptors derive from a boy in the first two years of life with tuberous sclerosis and intractable seizures.

V and J are TRBV7-9 and TRBJ2-7; D gene ambiguous. The CDR3 is made up of 15 amino acids. Trimming shortened V by 1 base and J by 0 bases, and 10 bases separated the two germline ends. Germline CDR1 and CDR2: SEHNR and FQNEAQ (reference sequence). The chain's CDR3 is CASSLVGAHSYEQYF. CDR3 DNA sequence: TGTGCCAGCAGCTTAGTAGGAGCGCACTCCTACGAGCAGTACTTC.

The rearrangement joins TRBV5-4 to TRBJ1-6, with TRBD1 identical over 7 bases. This CDR3 region has 14 residues. Germline V gene data show CDR1 as SGHNT and CDR2 as YYREEE (reference sequence). V shed 0 bases and J 8 bases; nucleotides not matched to a gene: 2. CDR3 in DNA: TGTGCCAGCAGCTTGGATACAGGGGATTCACCCCTCCACTTT. Residues: CASSLDTGDSPLHF.

This chain joins TRBV2 and TRBJ2-1; D tentatively fits TRBD1 or TRBD2 (5 bases each). CDR3 size: 10 residues. Germline V gene sequence: CDR1 SNHLY, CDR2 FYNNEI. V was cut by 8 bases and J by 10 bases, with 9 bases left in between. The CDR3 DNA is TGTGCCAGCGGGGGAGACGAGCAGTTCTTC. Translation gives CASGGDEQFF.

This clone was counted a few times. Other DNA sequences in the same sample also yield this CDR3. This sequence joins TRBV5-1 and TRBJ1-3; tentatively, D is TRBD1 (5 bases). CDR3 length equals 15 residues. Trimming stripped 0 bases from V and 0 bases from J, with 7 bases between. CDR1 is SGHRS, CDR2 YFSETQ, per germline. CDR3: CASSLDGGSGNTIYF. The CDR3 region has the DNA TGCGCCAGCAGCTTGGACGGGGGCTCTGGAAACACCATATATTTT.

The V gene is TRBV24-1, the J gene TRBJ2-1; 7 nucleotides line up with TRBD1. J gave up 10 bases and V 7 bases, and 9 bases lay outside the gene matches. This CDR3 has 13 residues. CDR1 KGHDR and CDR2 SFDVKD come from the germline V gene. This CDR3 reads CATSPGQGVEQFF. The CDR3 DNA follows: TGTGCCACCAGCCCCGGTCAGGGGGTGGAGCAGTTCTTC.

J is TRBJ1-2 and V is TRBV24-1, with 8 bases fitting TRBD1. The CDR3 runs 14 residues. Trimming removed 7 bases from V and 8 bases from J; junction bases left unmatched: 11. CDR1 is KGHDR and CDR2 is SFDVKD in the germline V gene. CDR3 DNA sequence: TGTGCCACCAGCAAACTGGGACAGGTACTCGGCTACACCTTC. Translating it yields CATSKLGQVLGYTF.

The chain links TRBV10-3 to TRBJ2-7; D unclear. Trimming left V 6 bases short and J 4 bases short, with 19 bases between. Germline CDR1 reads ENHRY; CDR2 reads SYGVKD. This CDR3 region has 15 residues. CDR3 nucleotides: TGTGCCATCAGCCAAAGAGCAGTGCAATTATACGAGCAGTACTTC. The encoded protein is CAISQRAVQLYEQYF.

The V gene is TRBV19, the J gene TRBJ2-4; D may be TRBD1 (5 bases). V gave up 2 bases and J gave up 5 bases, with 10 bases separating them. CDR3 length: 14 residues. CDR1 is LNHDA and CDR2 is SQIVND in the germline V gene (reference sequence). For the CDR3, the DNA is TGTGCCAGTAGTATACGGCAGGGCCAAAACATTCAGTACTTC. Encoded protein: CASSIRQGQNIQYF.

The chain has TRBV5-6 and TRBJ1-5; maybe TRBD1 (6 bases). This CDR3 is 14 amino acids long. Between the trimmed V and J ends, which lost 0 bases and 5 bases, there was a span of 9 bases. Germline-derived CDR1 and CDR2 are SGHDT and YYEEEE. Written as DNA, the CDR3 is TGTGCCAGCAGCTTGGCTGCAGGGGATCAGCCCCAGCATTTT. Amino acids: CASSLAAGDQPQHF.

This sequence joins TRBV6-6 and TRBJ2-5, with 7 bases identical to TRBD2. V shed 4 bases and J 5 bases; nucleotides not matched to a gene: 13. There are 16 residues in the CDR3. Germline values: CDR1 MNHNY, CDR2 SVGAGI (reference sequence). The CDR3 region is CASSSLAVLPGETQYF. The CDR3 DNA reads as TGTGCCAGCAGTTCGCTAGCGGTTCTCCCTGGGGAGACCCAGTACTTC.

The chain employs TRBV7-9 and TRBJ1-1, with D perhaps matching TRBD1 (6 bases). The CDR3 contains 17 residues. CDR1 and CDR2 (germline): SEHNR, FQNEAQ (reference sequence). V gave up 4 bases and J gave up 3 bases, with 21 bases separating them. The CDR3 DNA sequence: TGTGCCAGCAGCTCTTCCGGACAGCGTCTCGGACACACTGAAGCTTTCTTT. It is translated as CASSSSGQRLGHTEAFF.

The chain carries TRBV4-1 and TRBJ1-4, with a tentative D call TRBD1 (6 bases). Germline CDR1 reads MGHRA; CDR2 reads YSYEKL. The CDR3 is 17 amino acids. V shed 0 bases and J shed 7 bases, with 18 bases lying between them. CDR3 sequence reads: CASSQDSGAGVGEKLFF. For the CDR3, the DNA is TGCGCCAGCAGCCAAGATAGTGGGGCAGGGGTTGGTGAAAAACTGTTTTTT.

V gene TRBV6-5 combines with J gene TRBJ2-1; TRBD2 matches at 10 bases. Germline V CDR1 and CDR2: MNHEY, SVGAGI. The CDR3 covers 15 residues. With V trimmed by 7 bases and J by 8 bases, 11 bases remained unmatched. The CDR3 spells CASKKKREGRDEQFF. CDR3 bases: TGTGCCAGCAAGAAAAAGCGGGAGGGCCGGGATGAGCAGTTCTTC.